The present T cell receptor (beta chain) was sequenced within a study of CD8+ T cells in alopecia areata. Study summary: Treated patients took oral tofacitinib at 5 to 10 mg twice daily. Tofacitinib treatment spanned 6 to 18 months, with 6 months off drug afterward.

In each case, RNA was isolated and then reverse transcribed into cDNA as the sequencing template. TCRdb's copy holds only in-frame clones and misses some; the assay was immunoSEQ multiplex PCR. This table has 110,000 to 150,000 clones, roughly 64% appearing once. Researchers gathered lesional scalp punch biopsies and peripheral blood from patients with alopecia areata. The researchers isolated CD4+ and CD8+ T cells from PBMCs by sorting. The CDR3 runs to 16 residues. The V gene's germline CDR1 is MGHRA and CDR2 YSYEKL. Trimming left V 1 base short and J 4 bases short, with 14 bases between. This clone was detected a few times.

The J gene is TRBJ1-3, the V gene TRBV4-1; no definite D call. Sequencing used CD4+ T cells sorted from blood, obtained at week 0. The clonotype comes from a human donor with alopecia areata. For the CDR3, the DNA is TGCGCCAGCAGCCAAGTGTCGCAGGCGGTAGGAAACACCATATATTTT. This encodes CASSQVSQAVGNTIYF.